This TCR beta chain was sequenced in a study of T cell changes during pregnancy in multiple sclerosis (dated by TCRdb to the late 2010s). Study-wide context: Changes in the T cell repertoire over the course of pregnancy were examined in this study in women with multiple sclerosis.

Points on this clone: Its antigen remains unidentified. The record has no base qualities; no much larger clone is one base away.

Library preparation employed the immunoSEQ multiplex PCR assay. The immuneACCESS repertoire file appears here via TCRdb, limited to in-frame rearrangements. These files lack a portion of the clones; in checked studies, under half of the deficit traces to unresolved V genes, and the cause of the others is not known. The sample profile shows about 61,000 clones; 80% to 90% of them were found once. In total, the top ten clones hold 0.89% of the sample. V is reduced by 5 bases and J by 5 bases, leaving a spacing of 15 bases between them. For CDR1 and CDR2, the germline V gene (reference sequence) lists SEHNR and FQNEAQ. The CDR3, from cysteine to phenylalanine, totals 14 residues. Solely the CDR3 DNA is kept, with 42 bases framed from the first base.

The source was peripheral blood, collected in the first trimester of pregnancy. This receptor was obtained from a female donor in good health, enrolled as a control in a pregnancy study. Recombination connected TRBV7-9 to TRBJ2-5; tentative D gene TRBD1, with 6 bases matching. The CDR3 protein sequence reads: CASSTHRDAETQYF. The DNA sequence is as follows: TGTGCCAGCAGCACCCACAGGGACGCGGAGACCCAGTACTTC.